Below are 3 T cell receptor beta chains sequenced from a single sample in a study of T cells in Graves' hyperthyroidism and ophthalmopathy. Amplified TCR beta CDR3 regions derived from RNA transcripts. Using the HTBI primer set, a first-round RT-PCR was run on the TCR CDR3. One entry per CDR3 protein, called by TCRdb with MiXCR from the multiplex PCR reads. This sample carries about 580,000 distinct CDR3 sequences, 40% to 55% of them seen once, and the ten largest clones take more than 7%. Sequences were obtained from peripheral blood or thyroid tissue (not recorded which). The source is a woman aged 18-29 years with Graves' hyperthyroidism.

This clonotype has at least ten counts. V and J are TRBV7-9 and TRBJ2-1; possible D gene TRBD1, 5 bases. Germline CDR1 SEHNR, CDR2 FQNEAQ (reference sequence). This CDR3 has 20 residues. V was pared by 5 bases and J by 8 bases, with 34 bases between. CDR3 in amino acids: CASSDPRTLSGQDGRDEQFF. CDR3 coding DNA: TGTGCCAGCAGCGACCCCAGGACATTATCGGGCCAGGACGGGCGAGATGAGCAGTTCTTC.

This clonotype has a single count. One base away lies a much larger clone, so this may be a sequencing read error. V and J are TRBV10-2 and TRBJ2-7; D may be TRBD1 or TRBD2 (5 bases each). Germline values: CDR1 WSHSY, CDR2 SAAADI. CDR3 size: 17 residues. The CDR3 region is CASSQDRLGGWDHEQYF. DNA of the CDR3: TGTGCCAGCAGCCAAGACCGGCTTGGGGGATGGGACCACGAGCAGTACTTC.

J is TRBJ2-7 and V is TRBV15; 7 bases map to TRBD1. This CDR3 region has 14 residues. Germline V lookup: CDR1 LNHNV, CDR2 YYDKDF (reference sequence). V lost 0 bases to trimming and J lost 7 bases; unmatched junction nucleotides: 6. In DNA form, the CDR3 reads TGTGCCACCAGCAGAGACCGGGACAGTGAAGAGCAGTACTTC. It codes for CATSRDRDSEEQYF.